This TCR beta chain is from a study of cytomegalovirus exposure and HLA in healthy donors. Study-wide findings and caveats: HLA allele associations emerged for fewer than 20,000 TCR beta sequences in a later analysis, at 0.05 false discovery rate. Later analysis revealed greater clonal expansion in HLA-associated TCR beta chains than in equally common others. A few CMV-associated chains were confirmed in vitro to be specific for CMV antigens. Later analysis placed DRB1 highest and HLA-C lowest in TCR association rates, which differed by HLA locus.

The germline V gene has CDR1 MNHEY and CDR2 SVGAGI. The CDR3 contains 15 residues. Trimming removed 4 bases from V and 7 bases from J; junction bases left unmatched: 4. As concerns this clone: The antigen remains unidentified.

PCR amplification relied on 60 Vbeta primers (plus 13 Jbeta primers). Libraries were prepared by immunoSEQ multiplex PCR; TCRdb keeps only in-frame clonotypes and omits some of them. The sample includes some 140,000 clones, about 76% of them seen just once. Sequences were obtained from PBMCs. The chain is built from TRBV6-5 and TRBJ2-1; the match to TRBD2 covers 13 bases. The source of this sequence is a female donor in good health and CMV-seronegative. The CDR3 loop is CASSWGLAGRNEQFF. CDR3 DNA sequence: TGTGCCAGCAGTTGGGGACTAGCGGGAAGGAATGAGCAGTTCTTC.